The clone carrying this T cell receptor (beta chain) appeared once. As yet, its antigen is unknown. TCRdb keeps only in-frame clones here, not all; method: immunoSEQ multiplex PCR. Among 2 million to 2.5 million clones listed, 90% to 97% were seen once. Germline assignment: CDR1 MGHRA and CDR2 YSYEKL. The V end was cut by 5 bases, the J end by 8 bases, with 16 bases between. This CDR3 is built from 14 residues. The source of the sample is a study of shared clonotypes between healthy human individuals. Study-wide results and caveats: Estimated richness values were generally larger in naive subsets than in memory subsets.

The sequenced sample consisted of naive CD4+ T cells sorted from blood. Subset defined: CD45RA+ positively selected. The V call is TRBV4-1, the J call TRBJ2-1; D perhaps matches TRBD2 (5 bases). The clonotype comes from a young man in good health. The DNA of the CDR3 is TGCGCCAGCAGCTATAGTAGAACTAGAGATGAGCAGTTCTTC. Translation gives CASSYSRTRDEQFF.